This record looks at one TCR beta chain sequence and its context. This entry comes from a study of blood T cell repertoires in COVID-19. About the research overall: The United States, Italy and Spain provided the acute and convalescent COVID-19 samples. T cells, B-cell-depleted T cells, or PBMCs provided the cDNA or gDNA that served as material.

The CDR3 has 11 amino acids. The V end was cut by 6 bases, the J end by 8 bases, with 7 bases between. Original processing methods: The assay estimated nucleated cells by amplifying reference gene primers. Method: immunoSEQ multiplex PCR; TCRdb's copy keeps in-frame clones and lacks some. The V and J calls and the clone size are those of that table, but D and trimming were determined from the DNA. The data contain under 200,000 clones, approximately 80% of them singletons. The V call is TRBV12-3 or TRBV12-4, the J call TRBJ1-4; D remains unclear. This clonotype was sampled from a woman aged 55-70 years with acute or convalescent COVID-19. The sample comprised peripheral blood. The CDR3 nucleotides read TGTGCCAGCAGACAGAGCGAAAAACTGTTTTTT. Its protein product is CASRQSEKLFF.